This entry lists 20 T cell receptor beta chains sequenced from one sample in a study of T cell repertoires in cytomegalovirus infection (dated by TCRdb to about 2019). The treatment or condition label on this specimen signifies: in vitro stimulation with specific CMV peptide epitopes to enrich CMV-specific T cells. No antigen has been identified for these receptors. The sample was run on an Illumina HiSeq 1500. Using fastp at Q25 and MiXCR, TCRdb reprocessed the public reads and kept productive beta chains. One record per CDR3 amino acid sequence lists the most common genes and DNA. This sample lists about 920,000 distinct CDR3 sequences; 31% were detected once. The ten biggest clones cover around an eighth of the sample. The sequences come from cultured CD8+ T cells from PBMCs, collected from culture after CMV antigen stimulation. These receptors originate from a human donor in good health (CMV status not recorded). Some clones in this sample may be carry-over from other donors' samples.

The CDR3 DNA follows: TGTGCCAGCAGCCCAGCACAGGGGCCTCAGCCCCAGCATTTT. Amino acids: CASSPAQGPQPQHF. This chain links TRBV6-1 with TRBJ1-5, with 7 positions matching TRBD1. With 6 bases clipped from V and 6 bases from J, the junction kept 8 bases outside the gene matches. The germline gives CDR1 MNHNS, CDR2 SASEGT. The CDR3 runs to 14 residues.

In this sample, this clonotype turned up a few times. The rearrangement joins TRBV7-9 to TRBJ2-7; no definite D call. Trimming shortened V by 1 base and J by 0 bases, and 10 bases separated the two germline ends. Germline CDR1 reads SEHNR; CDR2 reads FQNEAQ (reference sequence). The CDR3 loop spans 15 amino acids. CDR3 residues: CASSLGDKNSYEQYF. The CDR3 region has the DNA TGTGCCAGCAGCTTAGGAGACAAAAACTCCTACGAGCAGTACTTC.

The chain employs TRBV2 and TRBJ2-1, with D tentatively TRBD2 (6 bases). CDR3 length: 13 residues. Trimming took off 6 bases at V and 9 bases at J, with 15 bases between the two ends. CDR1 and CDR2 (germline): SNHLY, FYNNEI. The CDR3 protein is CASRQGRHPEQFF. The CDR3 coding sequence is TGTGCCAGCAGACAAGGGAGGCATCCTGAGCAGTTCTTC.

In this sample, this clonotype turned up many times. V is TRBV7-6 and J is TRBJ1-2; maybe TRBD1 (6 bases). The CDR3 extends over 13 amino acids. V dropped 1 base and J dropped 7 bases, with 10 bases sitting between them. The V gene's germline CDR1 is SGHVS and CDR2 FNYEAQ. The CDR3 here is CASSLGGAFGYTF. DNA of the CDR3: TGTGCCAGCAGCTTAGGGGGGGCGTTTGGCTACACCTTC.

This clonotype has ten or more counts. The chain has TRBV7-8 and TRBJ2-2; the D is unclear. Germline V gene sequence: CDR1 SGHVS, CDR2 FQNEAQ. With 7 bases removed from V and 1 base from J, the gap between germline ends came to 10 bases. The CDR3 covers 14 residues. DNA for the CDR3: TGTGCCAGCACCCCGACGGTGAACACCGGGGAGCTGTTTTTT. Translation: CASTPTVNTGELFF. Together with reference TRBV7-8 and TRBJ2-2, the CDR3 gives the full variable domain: GAGVSQSPRYKVAKRGQDVALRCDPISGHVSLFWYQQALGQGPEFLTYFQNEAQLDKSGLPSDRFFAERPEGSVSTLKIQRTQQEDSAVYLCASTPTVNTGELFFGEGSRLTVL.

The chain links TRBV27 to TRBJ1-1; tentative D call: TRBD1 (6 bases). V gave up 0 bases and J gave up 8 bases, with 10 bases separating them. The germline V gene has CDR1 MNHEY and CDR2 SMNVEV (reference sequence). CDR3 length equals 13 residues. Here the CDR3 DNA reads TGTGCCAGCAGTTTATCGAGGGGGGTGGAAGCTTTCTTT. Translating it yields CASSLSRGVEAFF.

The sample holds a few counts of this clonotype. The CDR3 bases are TGTGCCAGCAGCTTAGTTGGGACTAACGATCAGCCCCAGCATTTT. It translates to CASSLVGTNDQPQHF. The V and J genes are TRBV7-9 and TRBJ1-5; D might be TRBD1 (5 bases). Germline V gives CDR1 SEHNR, CDR2 FQNEAQ (reference sequence). The V and J ends lost 1 base and 5 bases respectively, with 12 bases between them. The length of the CDR3 is 15 residues.

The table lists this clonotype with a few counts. The CDR3 sequence is CASSQAGTGNGGYTF. DNA of the CDR3: TGTGCCAGCAGCCAAGCCGGGACAGGCAATGGTGGCTACACCTTC. The rearrangement links TRBV3-1 to TRBJ1-2; 8 positions agree with TRBD1. Germline V CDR1 and CDR2: LGHDT, YNNKEL (reference sequence). This CDR3 has 15 amino acids. With V trimmed by 1 base and J by 7 bases, 8 bases remained unmatched.

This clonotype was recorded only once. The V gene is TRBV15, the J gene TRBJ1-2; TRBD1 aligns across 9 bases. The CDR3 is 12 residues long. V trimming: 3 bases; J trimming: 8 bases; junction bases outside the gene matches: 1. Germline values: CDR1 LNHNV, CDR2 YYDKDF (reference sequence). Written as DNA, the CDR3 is TGTGCCACCAGCAGGGACAGGGGAGGCTACACCTTC. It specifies CATSRDRGGYTF.

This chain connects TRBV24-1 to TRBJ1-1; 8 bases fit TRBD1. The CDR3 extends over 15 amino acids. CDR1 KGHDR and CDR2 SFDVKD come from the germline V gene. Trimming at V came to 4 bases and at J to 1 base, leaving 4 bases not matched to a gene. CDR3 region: CATSEDRVGNTEAFF. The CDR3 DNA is TGTGCCACCAGTGAGGACAGGGTAGGGAACACTGAAGCTTTCTTT.

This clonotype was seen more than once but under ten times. As DNA, the CDR3 is TGTGCCAGCAACCGAGAAAAACTGTTTTTT. Protein: CASNREKLFF. The chain joins TRBV7-9 to TRBJ1-4; D unresolved. This CDR3 has 10 residues. Germline values: CDR1 SEHNR, CDR2 FQNEAQ (reference sequence). V lost 7 bases and J lost 8, with 5 bases in between. Drawing the rest from reference TRBV7-9 and TRBJ1-4, the complete variable domain is DTGVSQNPRHKITKRGQNVTFRCDPISEHNRLYWYRQTLGQGPEFLTYFQNEAQLEKSRLLSDRFSAERPKGSFSTLEIQRTEQGDSAMYLCASNREKLFFGSGTQLSVL.

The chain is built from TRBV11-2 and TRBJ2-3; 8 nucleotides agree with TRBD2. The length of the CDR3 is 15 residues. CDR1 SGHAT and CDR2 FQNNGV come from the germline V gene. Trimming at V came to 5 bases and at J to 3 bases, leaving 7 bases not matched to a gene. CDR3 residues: CASSTQRGRTDTQYF. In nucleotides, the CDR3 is TGTGCCAGCAGCACCCAGCGGGGGAGGACAGATACGCAGTATTTT. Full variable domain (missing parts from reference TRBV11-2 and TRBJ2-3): EAGVAQSPRYKIIEKRQSVAFWCNPISGHATLYWYQQILGQGPKLLIQFQNNGVVDDSQLPKDRFSAERLKGVDSTLKIQPAKLEDSAVYLCASSTQRGRTDTQYFGPGTRLTVL.

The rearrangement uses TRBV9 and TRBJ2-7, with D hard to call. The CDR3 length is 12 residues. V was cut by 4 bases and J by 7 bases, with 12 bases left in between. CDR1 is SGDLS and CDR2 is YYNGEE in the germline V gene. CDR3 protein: CASSPDDREQYF. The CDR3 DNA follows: TGTGCCAGCAGCCCGGACGATAGGGAGCAGTACTTC.

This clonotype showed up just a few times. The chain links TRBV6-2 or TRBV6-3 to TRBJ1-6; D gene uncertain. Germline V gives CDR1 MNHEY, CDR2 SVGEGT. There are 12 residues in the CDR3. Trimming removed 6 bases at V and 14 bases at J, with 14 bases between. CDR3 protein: CASSAPTSALHF. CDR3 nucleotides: TGTGCCAGCAGCGCCCCGACAAGTGCCCTCCACTTT.

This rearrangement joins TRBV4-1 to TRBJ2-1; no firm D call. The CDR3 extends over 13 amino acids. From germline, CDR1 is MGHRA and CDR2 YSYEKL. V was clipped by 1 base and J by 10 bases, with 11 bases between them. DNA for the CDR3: TGCGCCAGCAGCCAAGCCCTGGGTAAGGAGCAGTTCTTC. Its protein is CASSQALGKEQFF.

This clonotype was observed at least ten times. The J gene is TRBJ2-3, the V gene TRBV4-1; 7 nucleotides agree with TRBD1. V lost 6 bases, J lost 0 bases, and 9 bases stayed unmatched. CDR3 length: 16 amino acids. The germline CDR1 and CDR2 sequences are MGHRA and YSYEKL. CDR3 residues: CASSEGDRPSTDTQYF. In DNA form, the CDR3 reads TGCGCCAGCAGTGAGGGGGACAGACCTAGCACAGATACGCAGTATTTT.

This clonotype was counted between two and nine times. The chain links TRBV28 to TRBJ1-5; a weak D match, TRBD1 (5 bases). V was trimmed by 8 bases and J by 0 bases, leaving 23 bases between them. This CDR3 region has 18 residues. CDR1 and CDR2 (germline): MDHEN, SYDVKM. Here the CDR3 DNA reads TGTGCCAGCCGCCCCCCTGGGACTGTGATCGCTAGCAATCAGCCCCAGCATTTT. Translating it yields CASRPPGTVIASNQPQHF.

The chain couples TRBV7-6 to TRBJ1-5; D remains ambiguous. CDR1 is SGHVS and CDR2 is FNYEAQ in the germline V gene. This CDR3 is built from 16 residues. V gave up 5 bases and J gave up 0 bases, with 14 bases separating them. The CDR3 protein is CASSPLPHGSNQPQHF. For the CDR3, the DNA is TGTGCCAGCAGCCCCCTCCCGCACGGTAGCAATCAGCCCCAGCATTTT.

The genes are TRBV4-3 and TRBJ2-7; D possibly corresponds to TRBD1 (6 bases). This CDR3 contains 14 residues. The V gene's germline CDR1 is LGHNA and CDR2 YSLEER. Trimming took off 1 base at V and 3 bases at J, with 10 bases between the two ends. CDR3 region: CASSQGLDSYEQYV. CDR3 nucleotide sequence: TGCGCCAGCAGCCAAGGACTGGACAGCTACGAGCAGTACGTC.

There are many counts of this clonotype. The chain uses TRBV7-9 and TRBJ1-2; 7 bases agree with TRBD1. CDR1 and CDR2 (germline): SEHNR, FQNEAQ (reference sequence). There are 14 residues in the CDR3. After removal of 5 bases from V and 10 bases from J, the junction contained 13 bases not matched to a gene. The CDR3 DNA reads TGTGCCAGCAGCGATCCCGGGACAGAGAACGACTACACCTTC. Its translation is CASSDPGTENDYTF. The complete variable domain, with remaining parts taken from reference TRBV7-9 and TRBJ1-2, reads DTGVSQNPRHKITKRGQNVTFRCDPISEHNRLYWYRQTLGQGPEFLTYFQNEAQLEKSRLLSDRFSAERPKGSFSTLEIQRTEQGDSAMYLCASSDPGTENDYTFGSGTRLTVV.